This T cell receptor beta chain was captured in a study of blood T cell repertoires in COVID-19. Across the whole study: Samples taken during acute and convalescent COVID-19 were collected in the United States, Italy and Spain.

The V gene's germline CDR1 is MNHEY and CDR2 SVGAGI. The CDR3 spans 13 residues. The V gene end was trimmed by 6 bases and the J gene end by 2 bases; junction bases not matched to a gene: 0. Per the original data handling: Amplification with reference gene primers provided the estimates of nucleated cell counts. TCRdb's copy holds only in-frame clones and misses some; the assay was immunoSEQ multiplex PCR. V, J and clone size reflect that table, while D and trimming were determined from the DNA. The sample contains about 80,000 clones, 82% of which appear only once. The TCR sequence derives from a human donor in a cohort sampled during active COVID-19. The sequenced sample was peripheral blood. The chain employs TRBV6-5 and TRBJ2-7; 11 nucleotides match TRBD1. Here the CDR3 reads CASRGQGAYEQYF. The CDR3, as DNA: TGTGCCAGCAGGGGACAGGGGGCCTACGAGCAGTACTTC.